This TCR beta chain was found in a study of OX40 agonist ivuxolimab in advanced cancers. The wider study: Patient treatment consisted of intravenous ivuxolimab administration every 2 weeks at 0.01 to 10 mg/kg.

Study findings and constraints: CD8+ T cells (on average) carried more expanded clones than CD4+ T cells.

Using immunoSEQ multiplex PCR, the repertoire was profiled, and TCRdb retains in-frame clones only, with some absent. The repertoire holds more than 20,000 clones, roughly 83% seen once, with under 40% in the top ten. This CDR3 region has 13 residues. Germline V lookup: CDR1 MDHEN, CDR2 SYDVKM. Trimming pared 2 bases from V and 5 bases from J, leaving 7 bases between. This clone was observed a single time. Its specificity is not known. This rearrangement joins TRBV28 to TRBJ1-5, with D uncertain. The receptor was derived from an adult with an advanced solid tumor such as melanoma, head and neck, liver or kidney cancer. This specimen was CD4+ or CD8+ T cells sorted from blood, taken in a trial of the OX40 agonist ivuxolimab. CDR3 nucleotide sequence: TGTGCCAGCAGTTTAGTGCTCTATCAGCCCCAGCATTTT. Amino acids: CASSLVLYQPQHF.